This TCR beta chain derives from a study of chemoradiotherapy in HPV16-positive cancers. On the study more broadly: Candidate HPV-specific clones and shared TCR motifs came from two HPV16-positive patients. Regarding the study as a whole: Candidate HPV-specific clones and E7-related TCR motifs grew in tumor during treatment.

Clones were sequenced by immunoSEQ multiplex PCR, and TCRdb holds only the in-frame ones, with some missing. The data hold 5,000 to 8,000 clones, with approximately 80% observed a single time. For this clone: What it recognizes is unknown.

The V end was cut by 5 bases, the J end by 7 bases, with 15 bases between. Looked up from germline, CDR1 is SEHNR and CDR2 is FQNEAQ (reference sequence). The CDR3 is 13 amino acids. This receptor was obtained from a human donor with HPV-associated anogenital cancer. The specimen comprised tumor tissue, sampled from a patient who underwent chemoradiotherapy. The V gene is TRBV7-9, the J gene TRBJ2-7, with D unresolved. CDR3 in amino acids: CASSGANYEEQYF. CDR3 nucleotides: TGTGCCAGCAGCGGAGCTAACTACGAGGAGCAGTACTTC.